This T cell receptor (beta chain) originates from a study of blood T cells in healthy people across ages. Whole-study findings and limits: Naive T cell percentage and TCR beta diversity correlated strongly. One million T cells yielded diversity estimates that were considered underestimates. As age increased, TCR beta diversity per million T cells fell in a roughly linear fashion.

The authors ran a second PCR of roughly 6 to 11 cycles using a sample-barcoded 5' primer and a J-beta primer mix. The template-switch adaptor, which had 12 random nucleotides, put a tag on each cDNA molecule. TCRdb re-derived calls from the 5' RACE reads in MiXCR, one entry per CDR3 protein. This table holds some 700,000 distinct CDR3 sequences, approximately 39% found once. This clonotype showed up many times. Its antigen is currently unknown. The CDR3 contains 12 residues. The genes are TRBV12-3 or TRBV12-4 and TRBJ2-5; D ambiguous. Gene TRBJ2-7 matches the end of the DNA better, so the J call may be wrong. Sequences were obtained from blood. This receptor was taken from an older woman in good health. The CDR3 here is CASSLWLTEQYF. CDR3 DNA sequence: TGTGCCAGCAGTTTATGGTTGACCGAGCAGTACTTC.